This T cell receptor (beta chain) was obtained from a study of blood T cell repertoires in COVID-19. Across the study: In each case, the material was cDNA or gDNA derived from T cells, B-cell-depleted T cells, or PBMCs.

This clone was seen just once. V trimming: 0 bases; J trimming: 5 bases; junction bases outside the gene matches: 7. The CDR3 has 16 amino acids. In germline, CDR1 is SGHRS, CDR2 YFSETQ. Here immunoSEQ multiplex PCR was the method, and the copy in TCRdb shows in-frame clones only, minus some. The data contain more than 95,000 clones, around 86% of them singletons. This clonotype originated in an elderly man with acute or convalescent COVID-19. The specimen was peripheral blood. V and J are TRBV5-1 and TRBJ2-3, with 9 bases matching TRBD2. CDR3 sequence: CASSLEAGGFIDTQYF. The CDR3 bases are TGCGCCAGCAGCTTGGAAGCGGGAGGTTTTATAGATACGCAGTATTTT.